The rows below give T cell receptor beta chains drawn from one sample of a study of blood T cell repertoires in COVID-19. The table came from immunoSEQ multiplex PCR; TCRdb's copy has only in-frame clones and leaves some out. The data contain about 170,000 clones, 65% to 85% of them seen just once; the ten biggest clones take up 9.5% to 13%. The specimen sequenced was peripheral blood. These receptors were collected from a man between 65 and 85 years old with active or convalescent COVID-19. The CDR3 runs from the conserved cysteine through the conserved F or W. D genes are given only for firm matches. For some rows the clone size is stated as once, few or many, or as a class when expanded; others skip it.

few	TRBV2	TRBD2	TRBJ2-3	CASGGGGRIAGGFTDTQYF	TGTGCCAGCGGAGGAGGTGGCAGGATAGCGGGAGGGTTCACAGATACGCAGTATTTT
few	TRBV6-5	TRBD1	TRBJ1-1	CASSYKGQQNTEAFF	TGTGCCAGCAGTTACAAGGGACAGCAGAACACTGAAGCTTTCTTT
NA	TRBV5-1	TRBD1	TRBJ2-2	CASSLTTGGVSGELFF	TGCGCCAGCAGCTTAACGACAGGGGGAGTCTCCGGGGAGCTGTTTTTT
NA	TRBV2	TRBD1	TRBJ1-5	CASVPPGGSQPQHF	TGTGCCAGCGTACCCCCAGGGGGCAGTCAGCCCCAGCATTTT
NA	TRBV18	TRBD1	TRBJ1-2	CASSSRQGGNYGYTF	TGTGCCAGCTCATCTCGACAGGGTGGTAACTATGGCTACACCTTC
once	TRBV30	NA	TRBJ2-3	CAWIDRRLASTDTQYF	TGTGCCTGGATCGACAGGCGGCTAGCCTCCACAGATACGCAGTATTTT
NA	TRBV6-2/TRBV6-3	TRBD1	TRBJ1-2	CASSYSTGVYGYTF	TGTGCCAGCAGTTACTCGACAGGGGTTTATGGCTACACCTTC
NA	TRBV7-2	NA	TRBJ2-5	CASSLVNQETQYF	TGTGCCAGCAGCTTAGTCAATCAAGAGACCCAGTACTTC
NA	TRBV5-8	NA	TRBJ1-6	CASSPGDGLILTLHF	TGTGCCAGCAGCCCGGGGGACGGCCTAATTTTAACCCTCCACTTT
few	TRBV2	TRBD1	TRBJ1-1	CASSFTGGTEAFF	TGTGCCAGCAGTTTTACAGGGGGGACTGAAGCTTTCTTT
few	TRBV18	TRBD2	TRBJ2-7	CASSLRSGTISHEQYF	TGTGCCAGCTCACTAAGATCAGGGACTATATCCCACGAGCAGTACTTC
NA	TRBV28	TRBD1	TRBJ2-2	CASTEDRLNTGELFF	TGTGCCAGCACCGAGGACAGGCTCAACACCGGGGAGCTGTTTTTT
NA	TRBV27	NA	TRBJ1-2	CASSRQGGWYGYTF	TGTGCCAGCAGTAGACAAGGGGGATGGTATGGCTACACCTTC
NA	TRBV25-1	TRBD1	TRBJ2-1	CASSDLQGANSYNEQFF	TGTGCCAGCAGTGATCTCCAGGGGGCGAACTCCTACAATGAGCAGTTCTTC
NA	TRBV18	TRBD1	TRBJ2-7	CASSPPSGQGGEQYF	TGTGCCAGCTCACCACCATCAGGACAGGGTGGCGAGCAGTACTTC
many	TRBV7-3	NA	TRBJ2-2	CASSLASGGNTGELFF	TGTGCCAGCAGCTTAGCAAGCGGCGGTAACACCGGGGAGCTGTTTTTT
NA	TRBV19	TRBD1	TRBJ2-7	CASSQGQGALGEQYF	TGTGCCAGTAGCCAGGGACAGGGGGCCCTGGGCGAGCAGTACTTC
NA	TRBV27	TRBD2	TRBJ2-1	CASSSSPLAGGHNEQFF	TGTGCCAGCAGTTCCTCCCCTCTAGCGGGGGGGCACAATGAGCAGTTCTTC
NA	TRBV25-1	TRBD2	TRBJ2-1	CASSDASGSSYNEQFF	TGTGCCAGCAGTGACGCGAGCGGGAGCTCCTACAATGAGCAGTTCTTC
NA	TRBV5-1	NA	TRBJ1-5	CASSPPDIYSNQPQHF	TGCGCCAGCAGCCCCCCGGACATCTATAGCAATCAGCCCCAGCATTTT
NA	TRBV19	NA	TRBJ1-5	CASSIWFGGNQPQHF	TGTGCCAGTAGTATATGGTTCGGGGGGAATCAGCCCCAGCATTTT
few	TRBV27	NA	TRBJ1-1	CASSLRAIPTEAFF	TGTGCCAGCAGTTTAAGAGCCATTCCCACTGAAGCTTTCTTT
NA	TRBV19	NA	TRBJ1-1	CASSMRLNTEAFF	TGTGCCAGTAGTATGCGGTTGAACACTGAAGCTTTCTTT
NA	TRBV20-1	NA	TRBJ2-1	CSASQQGNEQFF	TGCAGTGCTAGTCAGCAGGGCAATGAGCAGTTCTTC
NA	TRBV19	TRBD1	TRBJ2-1	CASSPGGQGGEQFF	TGTGCCAGTAGTCCAGGGGGACAGGGCGGTGAGCAGTTCTTC
NA	TRBV5-1	NA	TRBJ1-2	CASSLAANYGYTF	TGCGCCAGCAGCTTGGCTGCTAACTATGGCTACACCTTC
NA	TRBV18	TRBD1	TRBJ1-1	CASSPVGTGVRDTEAFF	TGTGCCAGCTCACCCGTTGGGACAGGGGTCAGGGACACTGAAGCTTTCTTT
NA	TRBV18	NA	TRBJ2-3	CASSPPLGAGDTQYF	TGTGCCAGCTCACCACCCCTGGGGGCCGGAGATACGCAGTATTTT
NA	TRBV5-6	NA	TRBJ2-7	CASSLKGTYYEQYF	TGTGCCAGCAGCCTAAAGGGGACTTACTACGAGCAGTACTTC
NA	TRBV6-5	TRBD2	TRBJ2-5	CASSYSRGGQETQYF	TGTGCCAGCAGTTACTCGCGGGGGGGGCAAGAGACCCAGTACTTC
NA	TRBV7-9	NA	TRBJ1-1	CASSPQYTEAFF	TGTGCCAGCAGCCCCCAATACACTGAAGCTTTCTTT
NA	TRBV5-4	TRBD2	TRBJ2-3	CASSLWTSGNTQYF	TGTGCCAGCAGTCTGTGGACTAGCGGAAATACGCAGTATTTT
NA	TRBV6-5	TRBD1	TRBJ1-1	CASRMGQMNTEAFF	TGTGCCAGCAGGATGGGACAGATGAACACTGAAGCTTTCTTT
few	TRBV4-3	TRBD1	TRBJ2-1	CASSLDRGRNEQFF	TGCGCCAGCAGCCTAGACAGGGGACGGAATGAGCAGTTCTTC
NA	TRBV6-6	NA	TRBJ1-1	CASSPGGNEAFF	TGTGCCAGCAGTCCCGGGGGGAATGAAGCTTTCTTT
NA	TRBV5-6	TRBD1	TRBJ2-7	CASSLGAGTASYEQYF	TGTGCCAGCAGCTTGGGGGCAGGGACAGCTTCCTACGAGCAGTACTTC
NA	TRBV6-6	NA	TRBJ2-7	CASSLSPGARSSYEQYF	TGTGCCAGCAGTCTGAGCCCGGGAGCCAGGAGCTCCTACGAGCAGTACTTC
NA	TRBV18	NA	TRBJ1-1	CASSPDSLNTEAFF	TGTGCCAGCTCACCGGACAGCTTGAACACTGAAGCTTTCTTT
NA	TRBV11-2	TRBD1	TRBJ2-1	CASRRTGYNEQFF	TGTGCCAGCCGGCGGACAGGGTACAATGAGCAGTTCTTC
few	TRBV6-5	NA	TRBJ1-1	CASSYTGLNTEAFF	TGTGCCAGCAGTTACACAGGATTGAACACTGAAGCTTTCTTT